This T cell receptor (beta chain) emerged from a study of T cell repertoires in cytomegalovirus infection. Study-wide background: Researchers turned to recently identified HLA-C-restricted CMV epitopes as well as well-studied HLA-B-restricted ones. Based on public TCR beta signatures, there were indications of CMV infection and of a matching HLA type.

In regard to this clonotype: The antigen is unknown.

MiXCR was run by TCRdb on the reads, yielding one entry per CDR3 protein. The table has roughly 730,000 distinct CDR3 sequences, 30% to 35% seen once. Losses at the gene ends were 5 bases for V and 5 bases for J; bases not matched to a gene: 8. This CDR3 region has 14 residues. Germline CDR1 MNHNY, CDR2 SVGAGI (reference sequence). Overall study findings and caveats: Dominant in the ex vivo response were TCR beta clonotypes restricted by HLA-C and specific for CMV.

V and J are TRBV6-6 and TRBJ2-7, with TRBD1 matching over 8 bases. This specimen was cultured PBMCs, taken from culture after CMV antigen stimulation. The TCR was taken from a human donor in good health (CMV status not recorded). Some clones in this sample may be carry-over from other donors' samples. CDR3 sequence (DNA): TGTGCCAGCAGTCGGGACAGGTGGAGGGACGAGCAGTACTTC. Amino acid sequence: CASSRDRWRDEQYF.